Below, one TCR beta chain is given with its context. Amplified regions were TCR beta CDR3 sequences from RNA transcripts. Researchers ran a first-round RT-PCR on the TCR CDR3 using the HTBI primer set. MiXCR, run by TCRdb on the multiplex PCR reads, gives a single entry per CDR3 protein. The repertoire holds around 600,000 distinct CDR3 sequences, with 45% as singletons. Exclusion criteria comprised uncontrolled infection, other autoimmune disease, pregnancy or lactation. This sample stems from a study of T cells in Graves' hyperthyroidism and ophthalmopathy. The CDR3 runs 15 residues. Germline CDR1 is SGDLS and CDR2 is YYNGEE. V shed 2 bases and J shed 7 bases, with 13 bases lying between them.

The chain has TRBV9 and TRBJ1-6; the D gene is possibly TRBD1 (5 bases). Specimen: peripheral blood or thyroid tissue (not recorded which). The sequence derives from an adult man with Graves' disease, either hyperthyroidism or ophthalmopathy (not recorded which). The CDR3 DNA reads TGTGCCAGCAGCGTCAGCGGGACGGAAAATTCACCCCTCCACTTT. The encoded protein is CASSVSGTENSPLHF.